These 15 T cell receptor beta chains came from one sample sequenced in a study of blood T cell repertoires in COVID-19. Produced via immunoSEQ multiplex PCR; TCRdb's table is partial and in-frame only. The sample holds under 500,000 clones, roughly 91% seen once. Sample: peripheral blood. These receptors all come from a woman in her 30s with acute or convalescent COVID-19.

This chain joins TRBV10-2 and TRBJ2-7, with 7 nucleotides matching TRBD1. Germline CDR1 WSHSY, CDR2 SAAADI. The CDR3 is 14 residues long. The ends lost 4 bases at V and 5 bases at J; junction bases unmatched: 8. The CDR3 sequence is CASSGNRGSHEQYF. The CDR3 DNA reads as TGCGCCAGCAGTGGAAACAGGGGTTCTCACGAGCAGTACTTC.

The chain has TRBV6-6 and TRBJ1-1, with 9 bases identical to TRBD1. This CDR3 region has 17 residues. V lost 5 bases, J lost 0 bases, and 10 bases stayed unmatched. Germline CDR1 and CDR2: MNHNY and SVGAGI (reference sequence). The CDR3 DNA is TGTGCCAGCAGTCTGGACAGGGGTAGGGGGATGAACACTGAAGCTTTCTTT. Translated, it gives CASSLDRGRGMNTEAFF.

The V and J genes are TRBV24-1 and TRBJ2-7, with TRBD1 matching over 8 bases. J lost 4 bases, V lost 2 bases, and 3 bases had no gene match. The CDR3 is 14 amino acids. CDR1 KGHDR and CDR2 SFDVKD come from the germline V gene. CDR3 amino acids: CATSDSGGRYEQYF. DNA of the CDR3: TGTGCCACCAGTGATTCAGGGGGCAGGTACGAGCAGTACTTC.

V and J are TRBV11-2 and TRBJ2-3; 8 bases align to TRBD1. This CDR3 spans 15 amino acids. Germline-derived CDR1 and CDR2 are SGHAT and FQNNGV. V trimming: 3 bases; J trimming: 2 bases; junction bases outside the gene matches: 4. CDR3 protein: CASSFRGRNTDTQYF. For the CDR3, the DNA is TGTGCCAGCAGCTTCAGGGGGCGTAACACAGATACGCAGTATTTT.

The chain links TRBV5-1 to TRBJ2-7, with a weak D call TRBD2 (6 bases). This CDR3 has 13 residues. Trimming removed 4 bases at V and 2 bases at J, with 10 bases between. Germline V gene data show CDR1 as SGHRS and CDR2 as YFSETQ. DNA of the CDR3: TGCGCCAGCAGCCCTGGGGGGACCTACGAGCAGTACTTC. It encodes CASSPGGTYEQYF.

The chain is built from TRBV28 and TRBJ2-6; the match to TRBD1 covers 7 bases. Germline-derived CDR1 and CDR2 are MDHEN and SYDVKM. V gave up 5 bases and J gave up 2 bases; unmatched junction bases: 9. The CDR3 sequence is 17 residues long. The CDR3 region is CASSIYRGFAGANVLTF. For the CDR3, the DNA is TGTGCCAGCAGTATTTACAGGGGTTTTGCTGGGGCCAACGTCCTGACTTTC.

This clone was seen only a few times. This chain connects TRBV10-2 to TRBJ2-3; TRBD2 agrees at 8 bases. V lost 5 bases to trimming and J lost 2 bases; unmatched junction nucleotides: 3. Germline values: CDR1 WSHSY, CDR2 SAAADI. The CDR3 length is 14 residues. CDR3 residues: CASSRRGATDTQYF. CDR3 DNA sequence: TGCGCCAGCAGTCGGCGGGGGGCCACAGATACGCAGTATTTT.

The genes are TRBV5-1 and TRBJ1-1, with D unresolved. Germline-derived CDR1 and CDR2 are SGHRS and YFSETQ. V shed 1 base and J shed 2 bases, with 3 bases lying between them. This CDR3 comprises 12 residues. CDR3 residues: CASSLLNTEAFF. The CDR3 DNA sequence: TGCGCCAGCAGCTTGCTTAACACTGAAGCTTTCTTT.

The chain recombines TRBV24-1 with TRBJ2-7; 8 bases match TRBD1. The CDR3 extends over 14 amino acids. V lost 10 bases, J lost 5 bases, and 12 bases stayed unmatched. Germline V gene data show CDR1 as KGHDR and CDR2 as SFDVKD. This CDR3 reads CATSSAGTGHEQYF. In DNA, the CDR3 is TGTGCCACTTCCTCCGCCGGGACAGGTCACGAGCAGTACTTC.

CDR3 protein: CASSPSDIYGYTF. The CDR3 DNA follows: TGCGCCAGCAGCCCATCGGACATCTATGGCTACACCTTC. The chain carries TRBV5-1 and TRBJ1-2; a weak D match, TRBD1 (5 bases). Germline V gives CDR1 SGHRS, CDR2 YFSETQ. The CDR3 runs 13 residues. With 4 bases removed from V and 4 bases from J, the gap between germline ends came to 11 bases.

The V call is TRBV10-3, the J call TRBJ2-1, with 15 positions matching TRBD2. Trimming took 3 bases from V and 9 from J; bases not matched to a gene: 12. CDR1 and CDR2 from the germline V gene are ENHRY and SYGVKD. The CDR3 is 18 amino acids. The CDR3 sequence is CAISESLTGTSGGREQFF. The CDR3 DNA sequence: TGTGCCATCAGTGAATCCCTGACCGGGACTAGCGGGGGGCGTGAGCAGTTCTTC.

The chain has TRBV25-1 and TRBJ1-1; weak D call: TRBD1 (5 bases). CDR1 and CDR2 (germline): MGHDK, SYGVNS. The CDR3 totals 14 residues. V was shortened by 2 bases and J by 10 bases, with 17 bases between the two germline ends. This chain's CDR3 is CASSEGGRPGGAFF. DNA for the CDR3: TGTGCCAGCAGTGAAGGGGGGAGGCCCGGGGGAGCTTTCTTT.

The genes are TRBV7-9 and TRBJ2-7; tentative D call: TRBD2 (5 bases). This CDR3 contains 12 residues. The V end was cut by 2 bases, the J end by 5 bases, with 7 bases between. In germline, CDR1 is SEHNR, CDR2 FQNEAQ (reference sequence). For the CDR3, the DNA is TGTGCCAGCAGCTTATTCGGGGACGAGCAGTACTTC. Its protein is CASSLFGDEQYF.

This clone was detected once. The rearrangement links TRBV2 to TRBJ2-4; D not certain. CDR1 and CDR2 (germline): SNHLY, FYNNEI. CDR3 length: 10 residues. V was pared by 8 bases and J by 8 bases, with 7 bases between. The CDR3 loop is CASRVDIQYF. As DNA, the CDR3 is TGTGCCAGCCGGGTTGACATTCAGTACTTC.

This chain links TRBV7-9 with TRBJ2-5, with no clear D. V was shortened by 5 bases and J by 7 bases, with 14 bases between the two germline ends. Germline V gene sequence: CDR1 SEHNR, CDR2 FQNEAQ (reference sequence). The CDR3 is 13 residues long. This chain's CDR3 is CASSASDPGTQYF. CDR3 nucleotides: TGTGCCAGCAGCGCTTCCGACCCAGGGACCCAGTACTTC.